The clone carrying this TCR beta chain was seen a handful of times. No antigen is known for it. This sample stems from a study of beta chain features in type 1 diabetes. Study at large: Cell yields, gender and age were similar in healthy donors and patients. Sorted cells numbering some 110 million were examined across all samples. Findings and limits, study-wide: For patients and controls alike, PCR might favor shorter templates to the same degree. Among all four CD4+ subsets, Type 1 diabetes patients had TCRB CDR3s that were moderately but significantly shorter. Across patients, naive, central memory and Treg TCRB repertoires exhibited apparently greater similarity than was observed across healthy donors.

Isolated RNA was reverse transcribed in full, so expressed TCRB transcripts were sequenced. Using immunoSEQ multiplex PCR, the repertoire was profiled, and TCRdb retains in-frame clones only, with some absent. The sample has a few hundred thousand clones; 14% are singletons. This receptor was identified in a man aged 30 to 39 with type 1 diabetes. The specimen sequenced was naive CD4+ T cells from blood.

CDR3 residues: CASSGTDRENQPQHF. The DNA of the CDR3 is TGTGCCAGCAGTGGAACGGACAGGGAAAATCAGCCCCAGCATTTT. V usage is TRBV6-1 and J usage is TRBJ1-5; 8 bases line up with TRBD1. Germline lookup yields CDR1 MNHNS and CDR2 SASEGT. The CDR3 spans 15 residues. The junction had 6 bases not matched to a gene; V was cut back by 4 bases and J by 4 bases.